This record concerns one TCR beta chain sequence. PCR primers comprised 60 Vbeta and 13 Jbeta primers. The table came from immunoSEQ multiplex PCR; TCRdb's copy has only in-frame clones and leaves some out. The repertoire includes 200,000 to 250,000 clones, around 77% of them detected once, and less than 3.5% sits in the top ten. This record comes from a study of cytomegalovirus exposure and HLA in healthy donors. Specimen: PBMCs. This TCR was sampled from a woman in her twenties or thirties in good health and CMV-seronegative.

The CDR3 DNA reads as TGTGCCTGGAGTTTCGCCCGGGGGGGCGGGGAGCTGTTTTTT. The encoded protein is CAWSFARGGGELFF. The J gene is TRBJ2-2, the V gene TRBV30, with 8 bases aligning to TRBD2. Losses at the gene ends were 2 bases for V and 7 bases for J; bases not matched to a gene: 6. The germline V gene has CDR1 GTSNPN and CDR2 SVGIG (reference sequence). The CDR3 spans 14 residues.